This TCR beta chain came from a study of T-cell reconstitution after alpha-beta-depleted transplantation in children. This clonotype was seen only a few times. The authors prepared the TCRbeta library with unique molecular identifiers. Via MiXCR, TCRdb re-called the PCR reads, giving one row per CDR3 protein. Among fewer than 400,000 distinct CDR3 sequences, about a fifth were seen once, and the ten largest hold about 3.8%. The CDR3 runs to 17 residues. From germline, CDR1 is DFQATT and CDR2 SNEGSKA (reference sequence). V lost 3 bases and J lost 0; bases outside the gene matches: 12. The clonotype originates from a human donor who donated a stem cell graft to a child with acute myeloid leukemia. The specimen comprised PBMCs from the stem cell graft donor, sampled from the stem cell graft. The chain has TRBV20-1 and TRBJ2-3, with TRBD2 matching 7 bases. The CDR3 DNA is TGCAGTGCTAGCCGGGTACTAGCGTTAACTAGCACAGATACGCAGTATTTT. Translating it yields CSASRVLALTSTDTQYF.